The 19 T cell receptor beta chains given below trace back to one sample, sequenced in a study of spatial heterogeneity in lung cancer (dated by TCRdb to about 2019). The label giving this sample's time point can be read as: sample taken at primary tumor resection. The library was built by means of 5' RACE. TCRdb lists the instrument as NextSeq 500. In TCRdb, the public reads were trimmed at Q25 with fastp and aligned with MiXCR, with productive beta chains retained. Each entry is one CDR3 protein sequence, shown with its most common DNA and genes. The sample yields approximately 40,000 distinct CDR3 sequences; roughly 13% were counted once. Together, the top ten hold 50% to 65% of the sample. The sequencing used PBMCs, collected at surgery. These receptors came from a male donor with early-stage non-small cell lung cancer.

This clonotype was observed many times. The chain combines TRBV28 with TRBJ2-5, with 9 bases identical to TRBD2. V was clipped by 2 bases and J by 2 bases; unmatched bases: 6. The CDR3 is made up of 16 amino acids. Germline V gene lookup returns CDR1 MDHEN and CDR2 SYDVKM. The CDR3, as DNA: TGTGCCAGCAGTTTAGGTAGCGGGAGTCGTCAAGAGACCCAGTACTTC. This sequence encodes CASSLGSGSRQETQYF.

The sample holds many counts of this clonotype. The chain is built from TRBV7-8 and TRBJ2-1, with D uncertain. The CDR3 totals 11 residues. Germline V gene sequence: CDR1 SGHVS, CDR2 FQNEAQ. Trimming cost V 5 bases and J 8 bases, with 7 bases left between them. CDR3 DNA: TGTGCCAGCAGCGAATACGATGAGCAGTTCTTC. It is translated as CASSEYDEQFF. Full variable domain (outside the CDR3, taken from reference TRBV7-8 and TRBJ2-1): GAGVSQSPRYKVAKRGQDVALRCDPISGHVSLFWYQQALGQGPEFLTYFQNEAQLDKSGLPSDRFFAERPEGSVSTLKIQRTQQEDSAVYLCASSEYDEQFFGPGTRLTVL.

The CDR3, as DNA: TGTGCCAGCAGAAATTGGACAGGGAGCGGCTACACCTTC. Protein: CASRNWTGSGYTF. The chain links TRBV7-9 to TRBJ1-2; 8 bases map to TRBD1. CDR1 is SEHNR and CDR2 is FQNEAQ in the germline V gene (reference sequence). The CDR3 length is 13 residues. V gave up 6 bases and J gave up 8 bases; unmatched junction bases: 8.

The chain recombines TRBV29-1 with TRBJ2-7; D is unresolved. V was shortened by 3 bases and J by 7 bases, with 10 bases between the two germline ends. This CDR3 is 11 amino acids long. Germline loops: CDR1 SQVTM, CDR2 ANQGSEA. The CDR3 DNA reads TGCAGCGTTGAGGGCGGTGGTGAGCAGTACTTC. As protein: CSVEGGGEQYF.

This clonotype came up many times. The J gene is TRBJ1-6, the V gene TRBV20-1; weak D call: TRBD1 (5 bases). Germline CDR1 reads DFQATT; CDR2 reads SNEGSKA (reference sequence). V gave up 0 bases and J gave up 16 bases, with 16 bases separating them. This CDR3 comprises 13 residues. CDR3 sequence (DNA): TGCAGTGCTAGAGAGTGGGCCCGGGACCGTCTCCACTTT. It encodes CSAREWARDRLHF.

This clonotype occurred a few times. This sequence joins TRBV6-2 or TRBV6-3 and TRBJ2-2, with no clear D. V lost 7 bases, J lost 1 base, and 7 bases lay in between. Germline CDR1 MNHEY, CDR2 SVGEGT. There are 13 residues in the CDR3. The chain's CDR3 is CASISQNTGELFF. The CDR3 DNA is TGTGCCAGCATCAGTCAGAACACCGGGGAGCTGTTTTTT.

In this sample, this clonotype turned up a few times. The V gene is TRBV12-3 or TRBV12-4, the J gene TRBJ1-1; D gene ambiguous. This CDR3 is built from 12 residues. The V gene lost 3 bases and the J gene lost 9 bases, with 11 bases spanning the gap. CDR3 residues: CASSFSRPKAFF. The CDR3 DNA reads TGTGCCAGCAGTTTTAGCAGGCCCAAAGCTTTCTTT.

This clonotype was seen repeatedly, ten times or more. The genes are TRBV10-2 and TRBJ2-5; D ambiguous. The CDR3 totals 13 residues. Trimming pared 2 bases from V and 0 bases from J, leaving 4 bases between. The germline CDR1 and CDR2 sequences are WSHSY and SAAADI. The CDR3: CASSEPHQETQYF. In DNA form, the CDR3 reads TGCGCCAGCAGTGAGCCCCACCAAGAGACCCAGTACTTC.

This clonotype was picked up a small number of times. V is TRBV18 and J is TRBJ1-5; TRBD1 agrees at 9 bases. This CDR3 contains 15 residues. The V gene end was trimmed by 3 bases and the J gene end by 6 bases; junction bases not matched to a gene: 6. Germline V gene lookup returns CDR1 KGHSH and CDR2 LQKENI. The CDR3 region is CASSPGQGTGQPQHF. The CDR3 DNA reads TGTGCCAGCTCACCGGGACAGGGAACGGGTCAGCCCCAGCATTTT.

This clonotype was counted at least ten times. The rearrangement joins TRBV5-6 to TRBJ2-7; TRBD2 might be the D (6 bases). Germline CDR1 is SGHDT and CDR2 is YYEEEE. The length of the CDR3 is 14 residues. V lost 2 bases and J 0 bases, leaving 9 bases between the germline ends. The CDR3 region is CASSLGGSSYEQYF. The DNA of the CDR3 is TGTGCCAGCAGCTTAGGAGGGAGCTCCTACGAGCAGTACTTC. Full variable domain (rest looked up from reference TRBV5-6 and TRBJ2-7): DAGVTQSPTHLIKTRGQQVTLRCSPKSGHDTVSWYQQALGQGPQFIFQYYEEEERQRGNFPDRFSGHQFPNYSSELNVNALLLGDSALYLCASSLGGSSYEQYFGPGTRLTVT.

This rearrangement joins TRBV11-3 to TRBJ2-1, with D perhaps TRBD2 (6 bases). CDR3 size: 14 residues. CDR1 and CDR2 from the germline V gene are SGHNT and YENEEA. V lost 0 bases, J lost 3 bases, and 6 bases lay in between. The CDR3: CASSLEGGYNEQFF. In DNA, the CDR3 is TGTGCCAGCAGCTTAGAGGGGGGCTACAATGAGCAGTTCTTC.

This clonotype showed up just a few times. The V call is TRBV25-1, the J call TRBJ1-2; D ambiguous. The germline V gene has CDR1 MGHDK and CDR2 SYGVNS. Trimming pared 2 bases from V and 6 bases from J, leaving 7 bases between. The length of the CDR3 is 12 residues. CDR3 DNA sequence: TGTGCCAGCAGTGAAGGGTGGAATGGCTACACCTTC. Protein: CASSEGWNGYTF.

There are many counts of this clonotype. V usage is TRBV28 and J usage is TRBJ1-2; possible D gene TRBD1, 6 bases. CDR3 length equals 12 residues. CDR1 and CDR2 from the germline V gene are MDHEN and SYDVKM. V lost 6 bases to trimming and J lost 4 bases, with 9 bases between them. The CDR3 nucleotides are TGTGCCAGCAGCAGGGGATTCTATGGCTACACCTTC. This encodes CASSRGFYGYTF.

This chain links TRBV28 with TRBJ1-1; 7 bases are shared with TRBD1. Germline CDR1 and CDR2: MDHEN and SYDVKM. This CDR3 spans 14 amino acids. V was pared by 5 bases and J by 1 base, with 4 bases of the junction left unmatched. CDR3 sequence (DNA): TGTGCCAGCAGTCCGGGACAGCGGAACACTGAAGCTTTCTTT. As protein: CASSPGQRNTEAFF.

This clonotype was recorded many times. The V call is TRBV6-1, the J call TRBJ2-1; D is possibly TRBD2 (6 bases). The germline V and J ends were trimmed by 9 bases and 9 bases, with 12 bases remaining between them. Germline lookup yields CDR1 MNHNS and CDR2 SASEGT. The CDR3 runs 11 residues. CDR3 bases: TGTGCCAGTAAGGAGGGGAGTGAGCAGTTCTTC. This translates into CASKEGSEQFF.

The chain combines TRBV19 with TRBJ2-5; D might be TRBD2 (7 bases). The germline V gene encodes CDR1 LNHDA and CDR2 SQIVND (reference sequence). The CDR3 totals 12 residues. V dropped 10 bases and J dropped 3 bases, with 12 bases sitting between them. This CDR3 reads CATRGGEETQYF. CDR3 DNA: TGTGCCACCCGAGGGGGGGAAGAGACCCAGTACTTC.

Here the CDR3 DNA reads TGTGCCAGCAGTTTATTATTTTTCGCACATTCTTCCTACGAGCAGTACTTC. Its protein is CASSLLFFAHSSYEQYF. The rearrangement links TRBV27 to TRBJ2-7; D is uncertain. Germline values: CDR1 MNHEY, CDR2 SMNVEV (reference sequence). The CDR3 loop spans 17 amino acids. The ends were cut back, 1 base at V and 1 base at J, with 17 bases in the middle.

The rearrangement joins TRBV28 to TRBJ1-4; no clear D gene. Germline CDR1 MDHEN, CDR2 SYDVKM. The CDR3 extends over 15 amino acids. Trimming removed 3 bases at V and 5 bases at J, with 13 bases between. The CDR3 sequence is CASSFRGSGNEKLFF. Written as DNA, the CDR3 is TGTGCCAGCAGTTTTCGCGGCAGTGGGAATGAAAAACTGTTTTTT.

CDR3 region: CASSTMDTGELFF. The CDR3 coding sequence is TGTGCCAGCAGCACTATGGACACCGGGGAGCTGTTTTTT. The chain uses TRBV12-3 or TRBV12-4 and TRBJ2-2; D unclear. Trimming left V 6 bases short and J 3 bases short, with 8 bases between. This CDR3 region has 13 residues.